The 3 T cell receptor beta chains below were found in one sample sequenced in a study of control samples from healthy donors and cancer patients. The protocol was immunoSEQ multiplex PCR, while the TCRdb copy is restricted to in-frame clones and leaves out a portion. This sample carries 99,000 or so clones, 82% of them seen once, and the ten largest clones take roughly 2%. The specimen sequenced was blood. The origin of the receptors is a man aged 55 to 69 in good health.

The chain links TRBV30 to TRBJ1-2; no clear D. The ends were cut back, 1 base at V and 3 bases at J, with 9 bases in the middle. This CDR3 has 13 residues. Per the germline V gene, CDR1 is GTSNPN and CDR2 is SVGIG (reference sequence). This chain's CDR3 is CAWSDPRDYGYTF. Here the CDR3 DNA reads TGTGCCTGGAGTGACCCTCGGGACTATGGCTACACCTTC. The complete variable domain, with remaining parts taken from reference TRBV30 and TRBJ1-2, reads SQTIHQWPATLVQPVGSPLSLECTVEGTSNPNLYWYRQAAGRGLQLLFYSVGIGQISSEVPQNLSASRPQDRQFILSSKKLLLSDSGFYLCAWSDPRDYGYTFGSGTRLTVV.

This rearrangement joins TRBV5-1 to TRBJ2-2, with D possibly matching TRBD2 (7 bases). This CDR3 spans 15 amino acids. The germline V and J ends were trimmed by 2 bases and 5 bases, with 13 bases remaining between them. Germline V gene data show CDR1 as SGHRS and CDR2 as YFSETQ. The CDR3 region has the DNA TGCGCCAGCAGCTTCGAACAGGGAGGGACCGGGGAGCTGTTTTTT. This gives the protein CASSFEQGGTGELFF.

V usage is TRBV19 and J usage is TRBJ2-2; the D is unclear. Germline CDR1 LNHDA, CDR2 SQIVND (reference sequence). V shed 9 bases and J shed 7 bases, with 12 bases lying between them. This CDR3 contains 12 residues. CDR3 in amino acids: CASKATGGELFF. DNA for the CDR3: TGTGCCAGCAAAGCGACGGGCGGGGAGCTGTTTTTT.